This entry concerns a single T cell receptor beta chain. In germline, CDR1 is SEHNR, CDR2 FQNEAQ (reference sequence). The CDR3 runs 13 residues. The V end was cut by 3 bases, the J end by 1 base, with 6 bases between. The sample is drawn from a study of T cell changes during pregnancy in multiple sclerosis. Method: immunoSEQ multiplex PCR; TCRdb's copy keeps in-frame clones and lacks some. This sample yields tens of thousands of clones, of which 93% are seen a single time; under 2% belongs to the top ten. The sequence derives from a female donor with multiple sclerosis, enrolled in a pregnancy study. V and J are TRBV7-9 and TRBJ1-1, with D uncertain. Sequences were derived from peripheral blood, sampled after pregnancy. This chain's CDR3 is CASSLRENTEAFF. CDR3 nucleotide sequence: TGTGCCAGCAGCTTGAGGGAGAACACTGAAGCTTTCTTT.